A single T cell receptor beta chain is shown here with its context. Its antigen is unidentified. Primed by a sample-barcoded 5' primer and a J-beta primer mix, a second PCR proceeded for roughly 6 to 12 cycles. TCRdb reanalysed the 5' RACE reads using MiXCR and keeps one entry per CDR3 protein. The sample records some 1.8 million distinct CDR3 sequences, about two fifths being singletons. Between the trimmed V and J ends, which lost 6 bases and 7 bases, there was a span of 19 bases. The length of the CDR3 is 14 residues. The germline CDR1 and CDR2 sequences are MDHEN and SYDVKM. The entry originates in a study of blood T cells in healthy people across ages. For the study at large: Capture by template switching was about one barcoded beta molecule per two T cells. Study-wide results and limits: When set beside aged donors, long-lived donors presented more naive CD4+ cells and higher diversity. Naive T cell percentage showed a strong correlation with the diversity of TCR beta. Diversity estimates from one million T cells were considered underestimates.

The source material was blood. The chain is built from TRBV28 and TRBJ2-7; D remains unclear. The sequence came from a human donor in good health. CDR3 DNA sequence: TGTGCCAGCAGGACACAGCGTTTTACGATGGAGCAGTACTTC. Amino acids: CASRTQRFTMEQYF.